The 26 T cell receptor beta chains reported below all come from one sample, sequenced in a study of blood T cell repertoires in COVID-19. The data were produced by immunoSEQ multiplex PCR, yet TCRdb's version contains in-frame clones alone and is incomplete. Among 100,000 to 150,000 clones listed, roughly 69% were seen once. The sequencing sample was made of peripheral blood. The receptors here all came from a woman between 65 and 79 years old with acute or convalescent COVID-19.

A few counts support this clone. The CDR3 DNA is TGTGCCAGCAGCTTAGCCCGTGAGCAGTTCTTC. Translated, it gives CASSLAREQFF. The rearrangement uses TRBV7-9 and TRBJ2-1; no firm D call. V shed 0 bases and J shed 9 bases, with 3 bases lying between them. The CDR3 extends over 11 amino acids. CDR1 is SEHNR and CDR2 is FQNEAQ in the germline V gene (reference sequence).

This clone was counted once. The rearrangement uses TRBV25-1 and TRBJ1-1; D remains ambiguous. Trimming took off 1 base at V and 9 bases at J, with 9 bases between the two ends. The CDR3 has 12 residues. CDR1 and CDR2 (germline): MGHDK, SYGVNS. CDR3 sequence: CASSELGGKAFF. In DNA form, the CDR3 reads TGTGCCAGCAGTGAATTGGGAGGAAAAGCTTTCTTT. Supplemented by reference TRBV25-1 and TRBJ1-1, the full variable domain reads EADIYQTPRYLVIGTGKKITLECSQTMGHDKMYWYQQDPGMELHLIHYSYGVNSTEKGDLSSESTVSRIRTEHFPLTLESARPSHTSQYLCASSELGGKAFFGQGTRLTVV.

This sequence joins TRBV7-2 and TRBJ2-5; unclear D gene. With 6 bases removed from V and 4 bases from J, the gap between germline ends came to 12 bases. The CDR3 totals 13 residues. CDR1 is SGHTA and CDR2 is FQGNSA in the germline V gene. Here the CDR3 reads CASSYSASETQYF. The CDR3 DNA is TGTGCCAGCAGTTACTCAGCGTCAGAGACCCAGTACTTC.

This chain connects TRBV3-1 (or the pseudogene TRBV3-2) to TRBJ2-7, with 8 positions matching TRBD2. This CDR3 region has 16 residues. Germline CDR1 is LGHDT and CDR2 is YNNKEL (reference sequence). The trim removed 4 bases at V and 0 bases at J, leaving 8 bases unmatched. In nucleotides, the CDR3 is TGTGCCAGCAGCCCCCTGCCGGGGGGGAGCTCCTACGAGCAGTACTTC. Protein product: CASSPLPGGSSYEQYF.

The chain recombines TRBV28 with TRBJ1-6; D is perhaps TRBD1 (5 bases). Trimming cost V 1 base and J 13 bases, with 14 bases left between them. This CDR3 is 14 amino acids long. The germline V gene encodes CDR1 MDHEN and CDR2 SYDVKM. CDR3 residues: CASSLSDGRAPLHF. CDR3 in DNA: TGTGCCAGCAGTTTATCTGATGGCAGGGCTCCCCTCCACTTT.

The V call is TRBV2, the J call TRBJ2-7, with no clear D. V was pared by 6 bases and J by 0 bases, with 12 bases between. Germline CDR1 is SNHLY and CDR2 is FYNNEI. CDR3 length equals 14 residues. CDR3 coding DNA: TGTGCCAGCAGCCCCGAGGTGACCTCCTACGAGCAGTACTTC. Amino acids: CASSPEVTSYEQYF.

This chain joins TRBV29-1 and TRBJ2-3; 9 nucleotides line up with TRBD2. The V and J ends lost 4 bases and 5 bases, in that order; junction bases with no gene match: 7. This CDR3 has 14 residues. Looked up from germline, CDR1 is SQVTM and CDR2 is ANQGSEA. The CDR3 protein is CSVVGTSHKDTQYF. The CDR3 bases are TGCAGCGTTGTGGGGACTAGCCATAAAGATACGCAGTATTTT.

This clone was found a few times. The chain is built from TRBV18 and TRBJ2-3, with 7 bases aligning to TRBD1. This CDR3 spans 15 amino acids. From germline, CDR1 is KGHSH and CDR2 LQKENI. V dropped 4 bases and J dropped 1; count of bases not matched to a gene: 5. The CDR3 loop is CASSLGDSGTDTQYF. The CDR3 DNA sequence: TGTGCCAGCTCACTTGGGGACAGCGGCACAGATACGCAGTATTTT.

This chain uses TRBV5-1 with TRBJ2-2; TRBD1 agrees at 10 bases. CDR1 is SGHRS and CDR2 is YFSETQ in the germline V gene. This CDR3 is built from 15 residues. Trimming removed 3 bases from V and 6 bases from J; junction bases left unmatched: 5. CDR3 nucleotide sequence: TGCGCCAGCAGCTCCCGGGACAGGGGATCCGGGGAGCTGTTTTTT. This sequence encodes CASSSRDRGSGELFF.

Of note for this clone: A read error may explain this, as a much larger clone is one base away. CDR3: CASSLGQQETQYF. CDR3 in DNA: TGCGCCAGCAGCTTGGGACAGCAAGAGACCCAGTACTTC. The chain employs TRBV5-1 and TRBJ2-5, with D possibly being TRBD1 (5 bases). The CDR3 consists of 13 residues. V was cut by 0 bases and J by 2 bases, with 5 bases left in between. Germline V gene lookup returns CDR1 SGHRS and CDR2 YFSETQ.

The gene calls are TRBV27 and TRBJ1-5; 8 nucleotides agree with TRBD1. The CDR3 consists of 13 residues. V lost 6 bases to trimming and J lost 4 bases; unmatched junction nucleotides: 2. Looked up from germline, CDR1 is MNHEY and CDR2 is SMNVEV (reference sequence). CDR3 sequence (DNA): TGTGCCAGCAGCAGACAGGGGAATCAGCCCCAGCATTTT. Residues: CASSRQGNQPQHF.

The chain carries TRBV6-6 and TRBJ1-1; 7 bases line up with TRBD1. Germline CDR1 reads MNHNY; CDR2 reads SVGAGI (reference sequence). The ends lost 8 bases at V and 3 bases at J; junction bases unmatched: 9. The CDR3 loop spans 14 amino acids. The CDR3 here is CASLRAGGHTEAFF. The CDR3 DNA reads TGTGCCAGCCTACGGGCAGGGGGACACACTGAAGCTTTCTTT.

The V and J genes are TRBV3-1 (or the pseudogene TRBV3-2) and TRBJ1-4; 9 bases agree with TRBD1. V shed 1 base, J shed 8 bases, and the junction held 2 bases outside the gene matches. This CDR3 region has 14 residues. Germline CDR1 and CDR2: LGHDT and YNNKEL (reference sequence). The CDR3 region has the DNA TGTGCCAGCAGCCAAGGGACAGGGGCCGAAAAACTGTTTTTT. Protein product: CASSQGTGAEKLFF.

The chain is built from TRBV29-1 and TRBJ1-2, with D uncertain. Germline-derived CDR1 and CDR2 are SQVTM and ANQGSEA. The CDR3 has 12 residues. The CDR3 here is CTTRAGNYGYTF. The CDR3 DNA follows: TGCACCACGCGGGCGGGTAACTATGGCTACACCTTC.

This rearrangement joins TRBV15 to TRBJ1-5, with 9 bases that match TRBD1. This CDR3 has 17 residues. V lost 2 bases and J lost 2; bases outside the gene matches: 7. The V gene's germline CDR1 is LNHNV and CDR2 YYDKDF (reference sequence). The CDR3 protein is CATSRTGTGWGNQPQHF. CDR3 in DNA: TGTGCCACCAGCAGAACGGGGACAGGGTGGGGCAATCAGCCCCAGCATTTT.

This clone was observed a single time. The V and J genes are TRBV5-1 and TRBJ2-1; the D gene is possibly TRBD2 (6 bases). The ends were cut back, 6 bases at V and 8 bases at J, with 18 bases in the middle. CDR1 is SGHRS, CDR2 YFSETQ, per germline. The CDR3 runs 14 residues. This chain's CDR3 is CASTSAGGFDEQFF. CDR3 bases: TGCGCCAGCACCTCAGCCGGGGGTTTCGATGAGCAGTTCTTC.

The V and J genes are TRBV5-8 and TRBJ2-1; TRBD2 agrees at 9 bases. Germline CDR1 and CDR2: SGHTS and YDEGEE. This CDR3 region has 16 residues. The V segment lost 4 bases and the J segment 9 bases; nucleotides outside the gene matches: 14. This CDR3 reads CASSQSAGGGSREQFF. The DNA for the CDR3 is TGTGCCAGCAGCCAATCAGCGGGAGGAGGATCGCGTGAGCAGTTCTTC.

CDR3 residues: CASSPGTGGRRNQPQHF. The DNA of the CDR3 is TGTGCCAGCTCACCGGGGACAGGGGGCCGTAGGAATCAGCCCCAGCATTTT. This chain links TRBV18 with TRBJ1-5, with TRBD1 matching 12 bases. The CDR3 runs 17 residues. Germline CDR1 KGHSH, CDR2 LQKENI. After removal of 3 bases from V and 4 bases from J, the junction contained 7 bases not matched to a gene.

V is TRBV7-9 and J is TRBJ1-1; D not certain. This CDR3 contains 11 residues. CDR1 SEHNR and CDR2 FQNEAQ come from the germline V gene (reference sequence). V was clipped by 3 bases and J by 7 bases, with 6 bases between them. The CDR3 DNA reads as TGTGCCAGCAGCTTTCGGGATGAAGCTTTCTTT. Protein product: CASSFRDEAFF. Drawing the rest from reference TRBV7-9 and TRBJ1-1, the complete variable domain is DTGVSQNPRHKITKRGQNVTFRCDPISEHNRLYWYRQTLGQGPEFLTYFQNEAQLEKSRLLSDRFSAERPKGSFSTLEIQRTEQGDSAMYLCASSFRDEAFFGQGTRLTVV.

This CDR3 reads CASSFKGLNTEAFF. The DNA for the CDR3 is TGTGCCAGCAGTTTCAAGGGGCTGAACACTGAAGCTTTCTTT. The chain recombines TRBV28 with TRBJ1-1, with a weak D call TRBD1 (5 bases). With 3 bases removed from V and 0 bases from J, the gap between germline ends came to 8 bases. Germline V gene lookup returns CDR1 MDHEN and CDR2 SYDVKM. This CDR3 comprises 14 residues.

The V gene is TRBV25-1, the J gene TRBJ2-2; D gene unclear. The CDR3 spans 13 residues. Per germline, CDR1 MGHDK and CDR2 SYGVNS. V lost 4 bases to trimming and J lost 0 bases, with 3 bases between them. CDR3 nucleotides: TGTGCCAGCAGTGTTACGAACACCGGGGAGCTGTTTTTT. As protein: CASSVTNTGELFF.

This clone has just one count. This chain connects TRBV7-2 to TRBJ2-1, with a weak D call TRBD2 (5 bases). Trimming removed 1 base from V and 5 bases from J, with 12 bases in between. Germline CDR1 and CDR2: SGHTA and FQGNSA. The CDR3 covers 15 residues. CDR3 bases: TGTGCCAGCAGCTTAGGGGCTAGCTTCCACAATGAGCAGTTCTTC. Protein product: CASSLGASFHNEQFF.

This clone was counted between two and nine times. The chain carries TRBV4-3 and TRBJ1-5, with D uncertain. Deletions cut 1 base from V and 0 bases from J, with 7 bases between. The germline gives CDR1 LGHNA, CDR2 YSLEER. The CDR3 loop spans 15 amino acids. DNA of the CDR3: TGCGCCAGCAGCCAAGCCTTCAGTAGCAATCAGCCCCAGCATTTT. Translated: CASSQAFSSNQPQHF.

This clone has a handful of counts. The chain employs TRBV6-5 and TRBJ1-2, with a tentative D call TRBD1 (5 bases). This CDR3 is built from 13 residues. The germline CDR1 and CDR2 sequences are MNHEY and SVGAGI. V was clipped by 8 bases and J by 8 bases, with 18 bases between them. CDR3 protein: CASELSGMGGYTF. The CDR3 DNA sequence: TGTGCCAGCGAGTTGTCAGGGATGGGGGGCTACACCTTC.

The chain carries TRBV2 and TRBJ2-5; 11 bases agree with TRBD1. The ends lost 6 bases at V and 5 bases at J; junction bases unmatched: 2. This CDR3 has 13 amino acids. CDR1 and CDR2 (germline): SNHLY, FYNNEI. CDR3 sequence reads: CASSRDRGETQYF. DNA for the CDR3: TGTGCCAGCAGCCGGGACAGGGGGGAGACCCAGTACTTC. Full variable domain (remainder filled in from reference TRBV2 and TRBJ2-5): EPEVTQTPSHQVTQMGQEVILRCVPISNHLYFYWYRQILGQKVEFLVSFYNNEISEKSEIFDDQFSVERPDGSNFTLKIRSTKLEDSAMYFCASSRDRGETQYFGPGTRLLVL.

This clone has just a few counts. The chain is built from TRBV7-2 and TRBJ1-4, with a possible D match to TRBD1 (5 bases). Looked up from germline, CDR1 is SGHTA and CDR2 is FQGNSA. V gave up 5 bases and J gave up 6 bases, with 13 bases separating them. This CDR3 contains 14 residues. The CDR3 region is CASSPLGQYEKLFF. The CDR3 DNA reads as TGTGCCAGCAGCCCTTTAGGACAATATGAAAAACTGTTTTTT.